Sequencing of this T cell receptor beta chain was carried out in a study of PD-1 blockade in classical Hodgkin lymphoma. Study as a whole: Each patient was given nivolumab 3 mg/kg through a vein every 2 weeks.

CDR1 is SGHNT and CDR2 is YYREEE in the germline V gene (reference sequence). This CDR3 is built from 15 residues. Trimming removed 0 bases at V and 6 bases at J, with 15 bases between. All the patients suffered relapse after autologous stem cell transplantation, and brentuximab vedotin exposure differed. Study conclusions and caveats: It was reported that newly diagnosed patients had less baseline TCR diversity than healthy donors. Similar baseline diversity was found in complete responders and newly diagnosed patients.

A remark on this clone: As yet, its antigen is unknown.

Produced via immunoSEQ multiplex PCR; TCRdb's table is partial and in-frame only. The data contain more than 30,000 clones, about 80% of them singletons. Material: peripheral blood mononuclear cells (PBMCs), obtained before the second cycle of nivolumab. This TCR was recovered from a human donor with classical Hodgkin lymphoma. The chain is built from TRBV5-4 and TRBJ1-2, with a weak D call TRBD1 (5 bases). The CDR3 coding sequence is TGTGCCAGCAGCTTGGCACAGGCTAGAGTAAATGGCTACACCTTC. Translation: CASSLAQARVNGYTF.